This TCR beta chain was documented in a study of blood T cells in healthy people across ages. The individuals who served as donors were healthy Caucasians living in Russia, aged about 6 to 95. General study results and limits: Naive and antigen-experienced cells could not be conclusively compared, given unsorted PBMCs.

The sample holds many counts of this clonotype. Its antigen is not identified. Alongside a J-beta primer mix, a sample-barcoded 5' primer served in a second PCR lasting about 7 to 12 cycles. Each cDNA molecule received a tag from a template-switch adaptor that had 12 random nucleotides. TCRdb passed the 5' RACE reads through MiXCR, listing each CDR3 protein once. The sample consists of 350,000 to 450,000 distinct CDR3 sequences, about 55% of them appearing once. The sample consisted of blood. This sequence originates from a man in his 60s in good health.

As DNA, the CDR3 is TGTGCCAGCATCTCGGACGGGAGCTCCTACGAGCAGTACTTC. Amino acid sequence: CASISDGSSYEQYF. The chain carries TRBV5-5 and TRBJ2-7, with D perhaps matching TRBD2 (6 bases). This CDR3 is built from 14 residues. In germline, CDR1 is SGHKS, CDR2 YYEKEE (reference sequence). V was pared by 6 bases and J by 0 bases, with 13 bases between.